Listed below are T cell receptor beta chains from one sample, sequenced in a study of control samples from healthy donors and cancer patients. Clones were sequenced by immunoSEQ multiplex PCR, and TCRdb holds only the in-frame ones, with some missing. This sample has 120,000 or so clones; more than 70% occur once, and the top ten carry about 2.7%. Sequencing input: blood. The source is a man aged 55 to 70 in good health. The CDR3 runs from the conserved cysteine through the conserved F or W. The order of the fields is D gene, J gene, clone size, V gene, CDR3 DNA, CDR3 protein. The D gene is left open where the match is weak. Clone size is stated in some rows and not others, as once, few, many or a class when expanded.

>-|TRBJ2-5|once|TRBV7-2
TGTGCCAGCAGCTTAGGAGGTCTAGGCGAAGAGACCCAGTACTTC
CASSLGGLGEETQYF
>-|TRBJ2-3|-|TRBV11-2
TGTGCCAGCAGCTTAGGCGGCTTAGACACAGATACGCAGTATTTT
CASSLGGLDTDTQYF
>-|TRBJ2-7|-|TRBV29-1
TGCAGCGTTTGGGACGGATACTACGAGCAGTACTTC
CSVWDGYYEQYF
>-|TRBJ1-3|few|TRBV19
TGTGCCAGTAGTCTCGGCGGCCCGGACACCATATATTTT
CASSLGGPDTIYF
>-|TRBJ2-5|-|TRBV4-1
TGCGCCAGCAGCCAAGACCCCCCCCCGGTCACCCACCAAGAGACCCAGTACTTC
CASSQDPPPVTHQETQYF
>-|TRBJ1-1|few|TRBV5-6
TGTGCCAGCAGCTTCGGGTTGACGAACACTGAAGCTTTCTTT
CASSFGLTNTEAFF
>-|TRBJ2-7|-|TRBV10-2
TGCGCCAGCAGACCTGAACAGCGGAGCGAGCAGTACTTC
CASRPEQRSEQYF
>-|TRBJ1-2|once|TRBV25-1
TGTGCCAGCAGTGACGAGAATTTCTATGGCTACACCTTC
CASSDENFYGYTF
>-|TRBJ1-1|-|TRBV7-8
TGTGCCAGCAGCTGGAATCAGGCCTCGAACACTGAAGCTTTCTTT
CASSWNQASNTEAFF
>-|TRBJ2-7|-|TRBV5-1
TGCGCCAGCAGCCCCCCCTCCTACGAGCAGTACTTC
CASSPPSYEQYF
>TRBD1|TRBJ2-7|-|TRBV10-3
TGTGCCGCAGCGGGACAGGGGTTCGACGAGCAGTACTTC
CAAAGQGFDEQYF
>TRBD1|TRBJ1-5|-|TRBV5-1
TGCGCCAGCAGCCCAGGGGGCTTGGAGAATCAGCCCCAGCATTTT
CASSPGGLENQPQHF
>-|TRBJ2-5|-|TRBV30
TGTGCCTGGAGAGTACAGGTGGAGACCCAGTACTTC
CAWRVQVETQYF
>-|TRBJ1-2|-|TRBV4-3
TGCGCCAGCAGCCAGACTACTACAGGGCGGAGGTATGGCTACACCTTC
CASSQTTTGRRYGYTF
>-|TRBJ1-5|-|TRBV30
TGTGCCTGGACGGGGGGAAACAATCAGCCCCAGCATTTT
CAWTGGNNQPQHF
>TRBD1|TRBJ2-5|-|TRBV30
TGTGCCTGGAGAACTACAGGGGAAAAGACCCAGTACTTC
CAWRTTGEKTQYF